The source of this TCR beta chain is a study of regulatory T cells in long-lasting Graves disease. Library construction for TCR beta used iRepertoire HTBI primers and Arm-PCR of CDR3 regions. Each CDR3 protein gets one entry after TCRdb re-called the multiplex PCR reads with MiXCR. The table lists about 360,000 distinct CDR3 sequences, under 20% of them singletons. In regard to this clonotype: The antigen remains unidentified.

Germline CDR1 reads LNHDA; CDR2 reads SQIVND (reference sequence). This CDR3 is built from 15 residues. V was pared by 3 bases and J by 2 bases, with 3 bases of the junction left unmatched. Time point indicated: newly diagnosed GD, antithyroid drugs for less than 3 months. After RNA was extracted from PBMCs, the TCR library was made from it. Notes on the study in general: Persistent Graves' patients possessed reduced TCR diversity relative to recently diagnosed ones.

These same records also appear under a second study, on T cells in Graves' hyperthyroidism and ophthalmopathy. From that second work: Exclusion criteria comprised uncontrolled infection, other autoimmune disease, pregnancy or lactation. Blood held most thyroid clonotypes expanded above 0.001 frequency.

The TCR was taken from a woman aged 18-29 years with Graves disease. The material sequenced was peripheral blood mononuclear cells (PBMCs), taken at new diagnosis, from a patient treated with antithyroid drugs. This rearrangement joins TRBV19 to TRBJ2-1; 8 bases are a match to TRBD1. CDR3 coding DNA: TGTGCCAGTAGTATCGGGACAGGAACCTACAATGAGCAGTTCTTC. It encodes CASSIGTGTYNEQFF.